These 18 T cell receptor beta chains originate from one sample sequenced in a study of blood T cells in healthy people across ages. Together with a sample-barcoded 5' primer, a J-beta primer mix was included in a second PCR lasting about 7 to 12 cycles. One entry per CDR3 protein results from TCRdb running MiXCR on the 5' RACE reads. This table has approximately 900,000 distinct CDR3 sequences, almost 30% appearing once. These same data were also listed under a study on T cells of mothers and their children.

The sample was blood. These receptors originate from a woman aged 40 to 49 in good health.

This sequence joins TRBV7-9 and TRBJ1-3; unclear D gene. The CDR3 length is 15 residues. CDR1 SEHNR and CDR2 FQNEAQ come from the germline V gene (reference sequence). The V and J ends lost 4 bases and 0 bases respectively, with 10 bases between them. The CDR3 DNA is TGTGCCAGCAGCTCTACACGGAGCTCTGGAAACACCATATATTTT. Its translation is CASSSTRSSGNTIYF.

This clonotype was seen more than once but under ten times. This rearrangement joins TRBV12-3 or TRBV12-4 to TRBJ1-2; D is unresolved. Trimming took off 7 bases at V and 1 base at J, with 13 bases between the two ends. CDR3 length: 14 amino acids. The CDR3 is CASTNGPINYGYTF. CDR3 in DNA: TGTGCCAGCACCAACGGACCGATTAACTATGGCTACACCTTC.

This clonotype was recorded a few times. The chain joins TRBV18 to TRBJ2-1; the D gene could be TRBD1 or TRBD2 (6 bases each). The germline V and J ends were trimmed by 3 bases and 5 bases, with 11 bases remaining between them. The CDR3 length is 14 residues. Germline assignment: CDR1 KGHSH and CDR2 LQKENI. CDR3 coding DNA: TGTGCCAGCTCACCTGTAGGGGGGAACAATGAGCAGTTCTTC. Translation: CASSPVGGNNEQFF. The full variable domain, its missing parts supplied by reference TRBV18 and TRBJ2-1, is NAGVMQNPRHLVRRRGQEARLRCSPMKGHSHVYWYRQLPEEGLKFMVYLQKENIIDESGMPKERFSAEFPKEGPSILRIQQVVRGDSAAYFCASSPVGGNNEQFFGPGTRLTVL.

This clonotype was counted between two and nine times. The J gene is TRBJ2-1, the V gene TRBV9, with TRBD2 identical over 15 bases. Trimming took 0 bases from V and 0 from J; bases not matched to a gene: 7. CDR3 length: 20 amino acids. CDR1 SGDLS and CDR2 YYNGEE come from the germline V gene. The CDR3 sequence: CASSVGGLAGGVRSYNEQFF. The CDR3 coding sequence is TGTGCCAGCAGCGTAGGCGGACTAGCGGGGGGGGTCCGCTCCTACAATGAGCAGTTCTTC.

Concerning this clonotype itself: This may be a read error, as it is one base from a much larger clone. V and J are TRBV5-4 and TRBJ2-1; D is perhaps TRBD2 (5 bases). The CDR3 length is 16 residues. Deletions cut 0 bases from V and 12 bases from J, with 22 bases between. In germline, CDR1 is SGHNT, CDR2 YYREEE (reference sequence). CDR3 sequence reads: CASSLALAGRGRGQFF. The CDR3 DNA follows: TGTGCCAGCAGCTTGGCCTTGGCGGGTAGAGGTCGGGGGCAGTTCTTC.

The chain couples TRBV6-5 to TRBJ2-1; the match to TRBD2 covers 11 bases. With V trimmed by 5 bases and J by 9 bases, 6 bases remained unmatched. Germline V gene lookup returns CDR1 MNHEY and CDR2 SVGAGI. The CDR3 runs to 14 residues. As DNA, the CDR3 is TGTGCCAGCAGTGTACTAGCGGGGGAGCCTGAGCAGTTCTTC. It encodes CASSVLAGEPEQFF.

This clonotype has a handful of counts. This chain links TRBV20-1 with TRBJ2-7; D possibly uses TRBD1 or TRBD2 (6 bases each). The CDR3 loop spans 13 amino acids. Germline CDR1 is DFQATT and CDR2 is SNEGSKA (reference sequence). V dropped 5 bases and J dropped 3 bases, with 14 bases sitting between them. In DNA, the CDR3 is TGCAGTGCTCAGACAGGACTAATCTACGAGCAGTACTTC. This encodes CSAQTGLIYEQYF.

The chain couples TRBV29-1 to TRBJ2-7, with 11 bases lining up with TRBD2. Germline V gene sequence: CDR1 SQVTM, CDR2 ANQGSEA. V shed 1 base, J shed 4 bases, and the junction held 9 bases outside the gene matches. CDR3 length: 16 amino acids. The CDR3: CSVEASLAGGRYEQYF. The CDR3 DNA is TGCAGCGTTGAAGCATCCCTAGCGGGGGGAAGATACGAGCAGTACTTC.

The DNA of the CDR3 is TGTGCCAGCAGTCCGCGATTGCGTGGGGAGACCCAGTACTTC. This translates into CASSPRLRGETQYF. This sequence joins TRBV12-3 or TRBV12-4 and TRBJ2-5, with D uncertain. The CDR3 sequence is 14 residues long. V was pared by 5 bases and J by 5 bases, with 15 bases between.

On this clonotype: Possible read error: a much larger clone is one base away. The chain recombines TRBV4-3 with TRBJ2-4; D is possibly TRBD1 or TRBD2 (5 bases each). The V and J ends lost 11 bases and 0 bases respectively, with 14 bases between them. The germline CDR1 and CDR2 sequences are LGHNA and YSLEER. The CDR3 loop spans 14 amino acids. CDR3 bases: TGCGCCGGCACGAGGGGAGTAGCCAAAAACATTCAGTACTTC. Its protein product is CAGTRGVAKNIQYF.

This clonotype was found a few times. The J gene is TRBJ1-1, the V gene TRBV4-1; the D is unclear. Looked up from germline, CDR1 is MGHRA and CDR2 is YSYEKL. This CDR3 comprises 16 residues. V lost 0 bases to trimming and J lost 0 bases, with 11 bases between them. CDR3 coding DNA: TGCGCCAGCAGCCAAGAAAGGCCCCTCATGAACACTGAAGCTTTCTTT. Translation gives CASSQERPLMNTEAFF.

In its sample, this clonotype was seen many times. The J gene is TRBJ2-7, the V gene TRBV12-3 or TRBV12-4; D unresolved. The CDR3 is 11 residues long. Deletions cut 6 bases from V and 6 bases from J, with 9 bases between. The CDR3 nucleotides are TGTGCCAGCAGCCAGACGCGCGAGCAGTACTTC. Translating it yields CASSQTREQYF.

About this clonotype itself: It may be a read error: a sequence one base away is much more abundant. The CDR3 does not close with the conserved phenylalanine or tryptophan, likely indicating a read error. This rearrangement joins TRBV20-1 to TRBJ2-3; D unclear. Trimming cost V 2 bases and J 7 bases, with 13 bases left between them. The germline gives CDR1 DFQATT, CDR2 SNEGSKA (reference sequence). The CDR3 length is 13 residues. This chain's CDR3 is CSARKPTENTQYL. As DNA, the CDR3 is TGCAGTGCTAGAAAGCCGACGGAAAATACGCAGTATTTG.

This chain connects TRBV5-5 to TRBJ1-1; 11 bases are shared with TRBD1. The germline V gene has CDR1 SGHKS and CDR2 YYEKEE (reference sequence). The CDR3 runs to 17 residues. V trimming: 3 bases; J trimming: 1 base; junction bases outside the gene matches: 8. This CDR3 is CASSSPGTGGGNTEAFF. The CDR3 DNA reads TGTGCCAGCAGCTCGCCGGGGACAGGGGGGGGGAACACTGAAGCTTTCTTT.

The gene calls are TRBV3-1 and TRBJ2-1; 7 bases align to TRBD1. The CDR3 has 14 amino acids. V lost 5 bases and J lost 7; bases outside the gene matches: 8. Germline V gene sequence: CDR1 LGHDT, CDR2 YNNKEL (reference sequence). The CDR3 loop reads CASSVGDRGNEQFF. The CDR3 bases are TGTGCCAGCAGCGTAGGGGACAGAGGGAATGAGCAGTTCTTC.

V and J are TRBV14 and TRBJ2-5; 11 nucleotides align to TRBD2. V shed 1 base and J 0 bases; nucleotides not matched to a gene: 13. CDR3 length: 20 residues. Germline V gene data show CDR1 as SGHDN and CDR2 as FVKESK. The CDR3 coding sequence is TGTGCCAGCAGCCAAGTGGGGACTAGCGGTACCCGAACCTACCAAGAGACCCAGTACTTC. The encoded protein is CASSQVGTSGTRTYQETQYF.

This clonotype was observed a few times. The V gene is TRBV5-1, the J gene TRBJ1-4; no reliable D call. This CDR3 spans 17 amino acids. Germline V gene sequence: CDR1 SGHRS, CDR2 YFSETQ. V dropped 9 bases and J dropped 0 bases, with 21 bases sitting between them. The CDR3 region has the DNA TGCGCCAACCTTTCCCCGGTGCATCGGCCAACTAATGAAAAACTGTTTTTT. Encoded protein: CANLSPVHRPTNEKLFF.

This clonotype was counted a few times. Being one base from a much bigger clone, this may be a read error. This chain uses TRBV20-1 with TRBJ2-7; 9 bases fit TRBD2. The DNA end lines up better with TRBJ2-5; the J call may be wrong. The CDR3 spans 14 residues. CDR1 is DFQATT, CDR2 SNEGSKA, per germline (reference sequence). CDR3 sequence reads: CSAIGGGAGETQYF. The CDR3 nucleotides read TGCAGTGCTATCGGCGGGGGGGCGGGAGAGACCCAGTACTTC.